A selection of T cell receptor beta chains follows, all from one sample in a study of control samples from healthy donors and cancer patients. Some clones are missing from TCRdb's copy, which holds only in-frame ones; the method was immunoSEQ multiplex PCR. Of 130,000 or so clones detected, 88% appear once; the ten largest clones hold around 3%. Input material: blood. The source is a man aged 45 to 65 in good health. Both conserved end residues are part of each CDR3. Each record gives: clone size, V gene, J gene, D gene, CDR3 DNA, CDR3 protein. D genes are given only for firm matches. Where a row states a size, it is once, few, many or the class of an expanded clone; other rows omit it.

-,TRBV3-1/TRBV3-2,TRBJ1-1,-,TGTGCCAGCAGCCAAGTTGAAGGTGAAGCTTTCTTT,CASSQVEGEAFF
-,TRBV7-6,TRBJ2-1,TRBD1,TGTGCCAGCAGCATCCAGGACAGGCCCTCCTACAATGAGCAGTTCTTC,CASSIQDRPSYNEQFF
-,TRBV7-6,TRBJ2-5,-,TGTGCCAGCAGCTTAGGACCCGGACAAGAGACCCAGTACTTC,CASSLGPGQETQYF
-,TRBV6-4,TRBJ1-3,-,TGTGCCAGCAGTGCCTCGACGGGCCCTGGAAACACCATATATTTT,CASSASTGPGNTIYF
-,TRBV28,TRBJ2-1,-,TGTGCCAGCAGATTGGGGGGTTCCGGGGTCAATGAGCAGTTCTTC,CASRLGGSGVNEQFF
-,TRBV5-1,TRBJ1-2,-,TGCGCCAGCAGCTTGGCCGAAGGTTTCGAATTCGGCTACACCTTC,CASSLAEGFEFGYTF
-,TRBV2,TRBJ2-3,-,TGTGCCAGCAGTAGCAGTCATCCGCAGTATTTT,CASSSSHPQYF
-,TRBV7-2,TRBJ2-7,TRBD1,TGTGCCAGCAGCTTAACCGGGACAGGTGTCATGTACGAGCAGTACTTC,CASSLTGTGVMYEQYF
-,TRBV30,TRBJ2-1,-,TGTGCCTGGAGTGTATGGGGTTCCTACAATGAGCAGTTCTTC,CAWSVWGSYNEQFF
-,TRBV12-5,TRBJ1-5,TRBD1,TGTGCTAGTGGGACAGGGACATATAGCAATCAGCCCCAGCATTTT,CASGTGTYSNQPQHF
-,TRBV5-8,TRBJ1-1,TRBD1,TGTGCCAGCAGCTTTGGGACAGGACTGAACACTGAAGCTTTCTTT,CASSFGTGLNTEAFF
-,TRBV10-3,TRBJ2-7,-,TGTGCCATCAGTGGACTGGACGGAGTCTACGAGCAGTACTTC,CAISGLDGVYEQYF
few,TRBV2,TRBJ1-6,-,TGTGCCAGCAAGACAGGAGTCTTTTATAATTCACCCCTCCACTTT,CASKTGVFYNSPLHF
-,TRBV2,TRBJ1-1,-,TGTGCCAGCAGTGAAGCGTATCCGGTGAGCACTGAAGCTTTCTTT,CASSEAYPVSTEAFF
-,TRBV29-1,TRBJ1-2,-,TGCAGCGTTGACATCGGGGGCAGCGAAGTTGGCTACACCTTC,CSVDIGGSEVGYTF
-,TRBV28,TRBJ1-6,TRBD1,TGTGCCATTTCCACCCTCCGACAGGGTAGGAGCCCACTTAATTCACCCCTCCACTTT,CAISTLRQGRSPLNSPLHF
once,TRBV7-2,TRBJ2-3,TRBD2,TGTGCCAGCAGCTTCCGACTAGCGGGACCTAGCACAGATACGCAGTATTTT,CASSFRLAGPSTDTQYF
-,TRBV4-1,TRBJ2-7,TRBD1,TGCGCCAGCAGCCAAGAAGGTACGACAGGGCTCTACGAGCAGTACTTC,CASSQEGTTGLYEQYF
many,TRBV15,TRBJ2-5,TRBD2,TGTGCCACCAGCAGAGCGGGGGGTCGAGAGACCCAGTACTTC,CATSRAGGRETQYF
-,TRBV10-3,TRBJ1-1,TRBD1,TGTGCCATCAGTGAGGTTGGACAGGGGTACACTGAAGCTTTCTTT,CAISEVGQGYTEAFF
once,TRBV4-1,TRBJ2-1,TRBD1,TGCGCCAGCAGCCCGACAGGGGATGAGCAGTTCTTC,CASSPTGDEQFF
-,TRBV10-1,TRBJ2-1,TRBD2,TGCGCCAGCAGTGGAGCGGGGGGGCGGAACAATGAGCAGTTCTTC,CASSGAGGRNNEQFF
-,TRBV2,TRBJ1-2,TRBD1,TGTGCCAGCAGGCTCGGGACAGATGGCTACACCTTC,CASRLGTDGYTF
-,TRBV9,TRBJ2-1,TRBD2,TGTGCCAGCAGCGTAGACTGGACTAGCGGGGGGGCCAATGAGCAGTTCTTC,CASSVDWTSGGANEQFF
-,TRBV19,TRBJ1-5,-,TGTGCCAGTAGTAGGGCCCCCCGGCAGCCCCAGCATTTT,CASSRAPRQPQHF
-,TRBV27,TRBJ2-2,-,TGTGCCAGCAGAAAGGGGACACCATCGAACACCGGGGAGCTGTTTTTT,CASRKGTPSNTGELFF
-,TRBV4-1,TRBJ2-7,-,TGCGCCAGCAGCCAAGATCGGGACACAATTACCTACGAGCAGTACTTC,CASSQDRDTITYEQYF
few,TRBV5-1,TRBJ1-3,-,TGCGCCAGCAGCTTGGGGTCTGGAAACACCATATATTTT,CASSLGSGNTIYF
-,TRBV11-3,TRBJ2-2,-,TGTGCCAGCAGCCCTAGTCGGACCGGGGAGCTGTTTTTT,CASSPSRTGELFF
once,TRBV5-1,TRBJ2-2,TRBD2,TGCGCCAGCCCCTCGGGGGGGGCACCTTTAGGTGTCGGGGAGCTGTTTTTT,CASPSGGAPLGVGELFF
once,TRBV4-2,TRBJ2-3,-,TGTGCCAGCAGCGACGGCGGGGAGAGCACAGATACGCAGTATTTT,CASSDGGESTDTQYF
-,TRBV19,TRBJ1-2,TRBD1,TGTGCCAGTCGGCGAGGGACAGCTGCTAACTATGGCTACACCTTC,CASRRGTAANYGYTF
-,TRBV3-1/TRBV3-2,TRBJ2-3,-,TGTGCCAGCAGCCAAGTAGGAACAGGGTTTTGGGCTAGCACAGATACGCAGTATTTT,CASSQVGTGFWASTDTQYF
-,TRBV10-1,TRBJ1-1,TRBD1,TGCGCCAGCAGCCCGGGACAGGGTGGTGAAGCTTTCTTT,CASSPGQGGEAFF
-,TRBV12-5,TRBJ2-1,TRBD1,TGTGCTAGTGGTACGGGACAGGGGGTCAATGAGCAGTTCTTC,CASGTGQGVNEQFF
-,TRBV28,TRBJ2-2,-,TGTGCCAGCAGTTTGTCCCTTGGTACTGGGCGCACCGGGGAGCTGTTTTTT,CASSLSLGTGRTGELFF
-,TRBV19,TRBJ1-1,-,TGTGCCAGTAGAGATCAGTACGTCAGGTCCCAAACTGAAGCTTTCTTT,CASRDQYVRSQTEAFF
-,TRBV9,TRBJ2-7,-,TGTGCCAGCAGCTCACGTTGGGGGGGCGGCGACGAGCAGTACTTC,CASSSRWGGGDEQYF
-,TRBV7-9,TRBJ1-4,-,TGTGCCAGCAGCCCCCGGCCCACAAACGAAGAAAAACTGTTTTTT,CASSPRPTNEEKLFF
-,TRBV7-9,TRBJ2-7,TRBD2,TGTGCCAGCAGCAGCTTAGGGAGGGACTACGAGCAGTACTTC,CASSSLGRDYEQYF
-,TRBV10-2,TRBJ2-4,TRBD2,TGCGCCAGCAGTGAGCGGCTAGCGGGGGATATAGCCAAAAACATTCAGTACTTC,CASSERLAGDIAKNIQYF
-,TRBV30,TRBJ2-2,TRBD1,TGTGCCTGGAGTGTTGGACAGGGGTACACCGGGGAGCTGTTTTTT,CAWSVGQGYTGELFF
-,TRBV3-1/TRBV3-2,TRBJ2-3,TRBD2,TGTGCCAGCAGCCGAGGTAGCGGGGGGGGATTGCGCACAGATACGCAGTATTTT,CASSRGSGGGLRTDTQYF
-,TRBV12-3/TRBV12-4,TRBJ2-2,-,TGTGCCAGCAGTTCCGCGACCGGGGAGCTGTTTTTT,CASSSATGELFF
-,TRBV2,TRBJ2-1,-,TGTGCCAGCAGCCCCAGAGCGGTCTACAATGAGCAGTTCTTC,CASSPRAVYNEQFF
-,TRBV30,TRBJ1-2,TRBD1,TGTGCCTGGAAGGTCGGAGGGGGCGCTAACTATGGCTACACCTTC,CAWKVGGGANYGYTF
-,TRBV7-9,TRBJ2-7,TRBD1,TGTGCCAGCAGCTCCGGGACAGGGCCCATTTACGAGCAGTACTTC,CASSSGTGPIYEQYF
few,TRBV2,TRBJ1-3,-,TGTGCCAGCGGGGACTTCCGATCATATTCTGGAAACACCATATATTTT,CASGDFRSYSGNTIYF
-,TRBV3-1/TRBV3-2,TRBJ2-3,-,TGTGCCAGCAGCCCAGGGACAGATACGCAGTATTTT,CASSPGTDTQYF
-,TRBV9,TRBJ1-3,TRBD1,TGTGCCAGCAGCCCGGGACAGATCTCTGGAAACACCATATATTTT,CASSPGQISGNTIYF
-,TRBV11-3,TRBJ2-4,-,TGTGCCAGCAGCGCTTTAGGGGACCTAGCCAAAAACATTCAGTACTTC,CASSALGDLAKNIQYF
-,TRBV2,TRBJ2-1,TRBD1,TGTGCCAGCGGGACAGGTTCCTACAATGAGCAGTTCTTC,CASGTGSYNEQFF
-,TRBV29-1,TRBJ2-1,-,TGCAGCGGGAAGGGGGCTAGCGGGCAAGATGAGCAGTTCTTC,CSGKGASGQDEQFF
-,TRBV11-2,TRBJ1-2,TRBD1,TGTGCCAGCAGCTTAGATCGGGACAGAGGTCAGGGCTACACCTTC,CASSLDRDRGQGYTF
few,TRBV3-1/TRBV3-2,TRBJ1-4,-,TGTGCCAGCAGCCAAGGGGGCAAGTATGAAAAACTGTTTTTT,CASSQGGKYEKLFF
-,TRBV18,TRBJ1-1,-,TGTGCCAGCTCACAGAGGGACGGTGAAGCTTTCTTT,CASSQRDGEAFF
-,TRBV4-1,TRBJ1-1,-,TGCGCCAGCAGCCAGAACCCAGTTACCCGGGTGGCTTTCTTT,CASSQNPVTRVAFF
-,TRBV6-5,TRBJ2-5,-,TGTGCCAGCAGCTGGACCCGCCAAGAGACCCAGTACTTC,CASSWTRQETQYF